Below, 25 T cell receptor beta chains from the same sample are listed, as sequenced in a study of T cell responses to AZD1222 COVID-19 vaccine. Method: immunoSEQ multiplex PCR; TCRdb's copy keeps in-frame clones and lacks some. Of 60,000 to 90,000 clones listed, roughly 80% were seen once; the top ten hold 25% to 30%. The sample consisted of peripheral blood, taken 28 days after the second dose of the MenACWY control vaccine. The receptors come from an adult who received the MenACWY meningococcal vaccine as a control.

This sequence joins TRBV29-1 and TRBJ2-1; 9 bases fit TRBD2. V shed 6 bases and J 5 bases; nucleotides not matched to a gene: 8. CDR3 length: 14 residues. From germline, CDR1 is SQVTM and CDR2 ANQGSEA. CDR3 region: CSVPTGTSNNEQFF. The CDR3 DNA reads as TGCAGCGTGCCAACCGGGACTAGCAACAATGAGCAGTTCTTC.

CDR3 protein: CASSAGRAEKLFF. CDR3 nucleotide sequence: TGTGCCAGCAGTGCAGGCAGGGCGGAAAAACTGTTTTTT. V is TRBV2 and J is TRBJ1-4, with D tentatively TRBD1 (5 bases). The germline CDR1 and CDR2 sequences are SNHLY and FYNNEI. The CDR3 runs to 13 residues. The V end was cut by 4 bases, the J end by 8 bases, with 11 bases between.

The chain links TRBV18 to TRBJ2-7; 7 nucleotides match TRBD1. The CDR3 runs 12 residues. Germline values: CDR1 KGHSH, CDR2 LQKENI. V trimming: 2 bases; J trimming: 5 bases; junction bases outside the gene matches: 0. CDR3 loop: CASSPTGDEQYF. The CDR3 nucleotides are TGTGCCAGCTCACCAACAGGGGACGAGCAGTACTTC. Based on the CDR3 plus reference TRBV18 and TRBJ2-7, the full variable domain is NAGVMQNPRHLVRRRGQEARLRCSPMKGHSHVYWYRQLPEEGLKFMVYLQKENIIDESGMPKERFSAEFPKEGPSILRIQQVVRGDSAAYFCASSPTGDEQYFGPGTRLTVT.

This clone was found once. The chain couples TRBV5-4 to TRBJ1-2; D ambiguous. V lost 1 base, J lost 0 bases, and 7 bases lay in between. This CDR3 has 14 residues. Germline values: CDR1 SGHNT, CDR2 YYREEE (reference sequence). The CDR3 spells CASSLFGPNYGYTF. In nucleotides, the CDR3 is TGTGCCAGCAGCTTGTTTGGACCTAACTATGGCTACACCTTC.

In its sample, this clone was seen a few times. The rearrangement uses TRBV11-2 and TRBJ2-2, with D tentatively TRBD2 (5 bases). V was trimmed by 3 bases and J by 1 base, leaving 9 bases between them. Germline V lookup: CDR1 SGHAT, CDR2 FQNNGV. The CDR3 runs 15 residues. The CDR3 DNA follows: TGTGCCAGCAGCTTTTCGGGGTTGAACACCGGGGAGCTGTTTTTT. It codes for CASSFSGLNTGELFF.

This chain links TRBV6-2 or TRBV6-3 with TRBJ1-1, with D hard to call. Trimming cost V 2 bases and J 2 bases, with 3 bases left between them. Germline CDR1 and CDR2: MNHEY and SVGEGT. The CDR3 loop spans 12 amino acids. The CDR3 region is CASSYINTEAFF. In nucleotides, the CDR3 is TGTGCCAGCAGTTACATCAACACTGAAGCTTTCTTT.

The chain has TRBV28 and TRBJ1-5, with D uncertain. CDR1 is MDHEN, CDR2 SYDVKM, per germline. This CDR3 has 16 residues. The V and J ends lost 6 bases and 7 bases respectively, with 22 bases between them. The CDR3 DNA reads TGTGCCAGCAGATCCCGAATTCAGGTCAGGAGGCAGCCCCAGCATTTT. As protein: CASRSRIQVRRQPQHF.

CDR3 bases: TGTGCCAGCAGTGAATGGGGGCGATTCCACGAGCAGTACTTC. Translating gives CASSEWGRFHEQYF. V is TRBV2 and J is TRBJ2-7; the D gene is possibly TRBD1 (6 bases). Germline V CDR1 and CDR2: SNHLY, FYNNEI. The length of the CDR3 is 14 residues. Trimming took off 2 bases at V and 5 bases at J, with 13 bases between the two ends.

J is TRBJ1-6 and V is TRBV21-1; the table's D call, TRBD1, has no DNA check behind it. TRBV21-1 is flagged as a pseudogene. The CDR3 loop spans 20 amino acids. This CDR3 is CASPKIPRQCASSYNSPLHF. Here the CDR3 DNA reads TGTGCCAGCCCCAAAATCCCCCGACAGTGTGCCAGCTCCTATAATTCACCCCTCCACTTT.

The rearrangement links TRBV5-1 to TRBJ2-1; no definite D call. The CDR3 spans 16 residues. V lost 3 bases to trimming and J lost 6 bases, with 19 bases between them. The V gene's germline CDR1 is SGHRS and CDR2 YFSETQ. The CDR3 spells CASSSNPEFSVNEQFF. DNA of the CDR3: TGCGCCAGCAGCTCTAACCCGGAGTTCTCCGTCAATGAGCAGTTCTTC.

This rearrangement joins TRBV5-1 to TRBJ1-1; no clear D gene. CDR1 and CDR2 from the germline V gene are SGHRS and YFSETQ. The CDR3 runs 13 residues. Trimming stripped 2 bases from V and 1 base from J, with 6 bases between. The CDR3 sequence: CASSLRQNTEAFF. The CDR3 region has the DNA TGCGCCAGCAGCTTACGACAGAACACTGAAGCTTTCTTT. Full variable domain (rest looked up from reference TRBV5-1 and TRBJ1-1): KAGVTQTPRYLIKTRGQQVTLSCSPISGHRSVSWYQQTPGQGLQFLFEYFSETQRNKGNFPGRFSGRQFSNSRSEMNVSTLELGDSALYLCASSLRQNTEAFFGQGTRLTVV.

The chain uses TRBV7-2 and TRBJ2-7, with D possibly matching TRBD1 (6 bases). Germline V gives CDR1 SGHTA, CDR2 FQGNSA. Trimming took 1 base from V and 1 from J, leaving 11 bases between them. This CDR3 has 15 amino acids. CDR3 DNA: TGTGCCAGCAGCTTAGGGTGGACAGAGTCCTACGAGCAGTACTTC. Protein sequence: CASSLGWTESYEQYF.

The rearrangement links TRBV13 to TRBJ2-1; 14 nucleotides align to TRBD2. J gave up 3 bases and V 4 bases, and 2 bases lay outside the gene matches. This CDR3 contains 16 residues. Germline CDR1 and CDR2: PRHDT and FYEKMQ (reference sequence). CDR3 sequence reads: CASSSGLAGVYNEQFF. The CDR3 DNA is TGTGCCAGCAGCTCGGGACTAGCGGGAGTCTACAATGAGCAGTTCTTC.

The V gene is TRBV2, the J gene TRBJ1-1; D is ambiguous. V was clipped by 6 bases and J by 0 bases, with 11 bases between them. The CDR3 spans 14 residues. Germline loops: CDR1 SNHLY, CDR2 FYNNEI. The CDR3 sequence is CASRSDWVNTEAFF. CDR3 DNA: TGTGCCAGCAGAAGTGACTGGGTGAACACTGAAGCTTTCTTT.

The genes are TRBV9 and TRBJ2-1; D gene uncertain. Trimming left V 2 bases short and J 4 bases short, with 13 bases between. The V gene's germline CDR1 is SGDLS and CDR2 YYNGEE. This CDR3 comprises 15 residues. Written as DNA, the CDR3 is TGTGCCAGCAGCGTGGATTCTCAGACTTACAATGAGCAGTTCTTC. This translates into CASSVDSQTYNEQFF.

The rearrangement joins TRBV6-5 to TRBJ2-1; 8 nucleotides line up with TRBD1. Germline-derived CDR1 and CDR2 are MNHEY and SVGAGI. With 2 bases clipped from V and 5 bases from J, the junction kept 5 bases outside the gene matches. CDR3 size: 15 residues. CDR3 in DNA: TGTGCCAGCAGTTACGAGGGACAGGCAGACAATGAGCAGTTCTTC. Its protein product is CASSYEGQADNEQFF.

In nucleotides, the CDR3 is TGTGCCAGCAGCCAAGACAGGGGGCGAAATGAGCAGTTCTTC. This translates into CASSQDRGRNEQFF. This chain links TRBV6-5 with TRBJ2-1; 10 bases are shared with TRBD1. V was pared by 6 bases and J by 7 bases, with 6 bases of the junction left unmatched. Germline-derived CDR1 and CDR2 are MNHEY and SVGAGI. The CDR3 is made up of 14 amino acids.

The J gene is TRBJ2-3, the V gene TRBV28, with a weak D call TRBD1 (5 bases). Trimming pared 7 bases from V and 2 bases from J, leaving 13 bases between. Per germline, CDR1 MDHEN and CDR2 SYDVKM. This CDR3 contains 14 residues. Here the CDR3 DNA reads TGTGCCAGCAAAAAAGGACACAACACAGATACGCAGTATTTT. Translated: CASKKGHNTDTQYF.

The V gene is TRBV12-3 or TRBV12-4, the J gene TRBJ1-1; D is uncertain. This CDR3 is built from 11 residues. The V end was cut by 5 bases, the J end by 6 bases, with 7 bases between. In DNA form, the CDR3 reads TGTGCCAGCAGTGTCGGCTCTGAAGCTTTCTTT. Amino acid sequence: CASSVGSEAFF.

This chain connects TRBV5-1 to TRBJ1-1, with a tentative D call TRBD1 (6 bases). This CDR3 region has 14 residues. CDR1 is SGHRS and CDR2 is YFSETQ in the germline V gene. With 3 bases removed from V and 2 bases from J, the gap between germline ends came to 11 bases. CDR3 loop: CASSSAGANTEAFF. DNA of the CDR3: TGCGCCAGCAGCTCCGCAGGGGCAAACACTGAAGCTTTCTTT.

The chain links TRBV13 to TRBJ1-2; D gene uncertain. The germline CDR1 and CDR2 sequences are PRHDT and FYEKMQ (reference sequence). Deletions cut 0 bases from V and 0 bases from J, with 11 bases between. The CDR3 covers 16 residues. The CDR3: CASSLGRARSNYGYTF. The CDR3 bases are TGTGCCAGCAGCTTAGGTAGGGCCCGTTCTAACTATGGCTACACCTTC.

This rearrangement joins TRBV28 to TRBJ1-6; 9 nucleotides align to TRBD1. The junction had 12 bases not matched to a gene; V was cut back by 2 bases and J by 10 bases. The germline V gene encodes CDR1 MDHEN and CDR2 SYDVKM. There are 17 residues in the CDR3. The chain's CDR3 is CASSLNQGQGLWSPLHF. The CDR3 DNA is TGTGCCAGCAGTTTAAATCAGGGACAGGGTTTATGGTCACCCCTCCACTTT. Based on the CDR3 plus reference TRBV28 and TRBJ1-6, the full variable domain is DVKVTQSSRYLVKRTGEKVFLECVQDMDHENMFWYRQDPGLGLRLIYFSYDVKMKEKGDIPEGYSVSREKKERFSLILESASTNQTSMYLCASSLNQGQGLWSPLHFGNGTRLTVT.

This chain links TRBV21-1 with TRBJ2-2; the table's D call of TRBD1 was not tested on the DNA. TRBV21-1 constitutes a pseudogene. This CDR3 has 16 amino acids. The CDR3 region has the DNA TGTGCCAGCAGCAAAGTGGGGACAGAAAACACCGGGGAGCTGTTTTTT. Translation gives CASSKVGTENTGELFF.

This clone has a single count. The chain uses TRBV5-1 and TRBJ2-1; 7 positions match TRBD2. Per the germline V gene, CDR1 is SGHRS and CDR2 is YFSETQ. Trimming at V came to 6 bases and at J to 10 bases, leaving 10 bases not matched to a gene. The CDR3 is 13 amino acids. The CDR3, as DNA: TGCGCCAGCACCCCGGGGAGGGGCGGGGAGCAGTTCTTC. Its translation is CASTPGRGGEQFF.

This sequence joins TRBV5-1 and TRBJ1-1; possible D gene TRBD1, 5 bases. This CDR3 contains 15 residues. The V and J ends lost 5 bases and 10 bases respectively, with 24 bases between them. Germline V lookup: CDR1 SGHRS, CDR2 YFSETQ. In DNA form, the CDR3 reads TGCGCCAGCAGTAGCGTATCAGGGACCCTTGCGGGAGCTTTCTTT. Its protein product is CASSSVSGTLAGAFF. Supplemented by reference TRBV5-1 and TRBJ1-1, the full variable domain reads KAGVTQTPRYLIKTRGQQVTLSCSPISGHRSVSWYQQTPGQGLQFLFEYFSETQRNKGNFPGRFSGRQFSNSRSEMNVSTLELGDSALYLCASSSVSGTLAGAFFGQGTRLTVV.